What follows describes a single T cell receptor (beta chain). Its target is not known. The CDR3 has 15 residues. CDR1 is SGHRS, CDR2 YFSETQ, per germline. Trimming left V 6 bases short and J 2 bases short, with 15 bases between. These data originate in a study of cytomegalovirus exposure and HLA in healthy donors. The study's findings and limits: A later analysis found that most CMV-associated TCR beta chains appeared HLA-restricted. There were some V segments, including TRBV6-2 and TRBV6-3, excluded as indistinguishable. Later analysis revealed greater clonal expansion in HLA-associated TCR beta chains than in equally common others. It is likely that the observed cluster of highly shared sequence variants was a sequencing artifact.

PCR involved 60 Vbeta and 13 Jbeta primers. Sequenced by immunoSEQ multiplex PCR; TCRdb stores in-frame clones only, minus some. There are under 150,000 clones in the sample; around 77% occur only once, and more than 0.95% lies in the top ten. This TCR derives from a young man in good health and CMV-seronegative. V and J are TRBV5-1 and TRBJ2-1; TRBD1 is a possible D gene (5 bases). The sample taken for sequencing was PBMCs. CDR3 DNA sequence: TGCGCCAGCACCTCTAGGGGCAGGGCCTACAATGAGCAGTTCTTC. Amino acids: CASTSRGRAYNEQFF.